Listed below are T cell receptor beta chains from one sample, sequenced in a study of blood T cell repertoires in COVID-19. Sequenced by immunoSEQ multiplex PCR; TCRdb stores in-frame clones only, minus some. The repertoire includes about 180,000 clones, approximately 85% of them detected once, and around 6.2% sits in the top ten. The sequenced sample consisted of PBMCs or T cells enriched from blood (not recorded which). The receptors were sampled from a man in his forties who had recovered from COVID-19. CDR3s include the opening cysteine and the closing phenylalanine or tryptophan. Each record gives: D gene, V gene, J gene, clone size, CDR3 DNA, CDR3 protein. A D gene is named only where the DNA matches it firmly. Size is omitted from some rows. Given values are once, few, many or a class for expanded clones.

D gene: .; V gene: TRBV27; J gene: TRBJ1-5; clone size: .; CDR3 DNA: TGTGCCAGCAGTTCTGACAGTCGGTGGGGTCAGCCCCAGCATTTT; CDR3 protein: CASSSDSRWGQPQHF
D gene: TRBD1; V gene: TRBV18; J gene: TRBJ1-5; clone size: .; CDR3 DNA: TGTGCCAGCTCACAGACGGACAGGGACCAGCCCCAGCATTTT; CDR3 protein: CASSQTDRDQPQHF
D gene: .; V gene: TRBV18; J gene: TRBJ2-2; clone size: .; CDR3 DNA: TGTGCCAGCTCAGTTCCCGGGACTTTTAACACCGGGGAGCTGTTTTTT; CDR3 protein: CASSVPGTFNTGELFF
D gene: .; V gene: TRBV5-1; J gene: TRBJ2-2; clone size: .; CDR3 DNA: TGCGCCAGCACGCAGGGGTCGAACACCGGGGAGCTGTTTTTT; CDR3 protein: CASTQGSNTGELFF
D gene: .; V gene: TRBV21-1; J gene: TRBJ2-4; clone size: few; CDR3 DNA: TGTGCCAGCAGCCCGGGTAAGTCCCTAGCCAAAAACATTCAGTACTTC; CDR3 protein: CASSPGKSLAKNIQYF
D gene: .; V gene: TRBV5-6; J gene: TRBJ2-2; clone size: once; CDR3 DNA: TGTGCCAGCAGCTTTTTGGGGGGAGCCAACACCGGGGAGCTGTTTTTT; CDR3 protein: CASSFLGGANTGELFF
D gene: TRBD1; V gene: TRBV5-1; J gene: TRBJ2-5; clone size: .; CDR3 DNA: TGCGCCAGCAGACAGGGGAAGGGGGAGACCCAGTACTTC; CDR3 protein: CASRQGKGETQYF
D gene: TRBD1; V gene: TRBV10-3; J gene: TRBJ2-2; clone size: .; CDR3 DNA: TGTGCCATCAAATCCGCTAGACAGGGAACCGGGGAGCTGTTTTTT; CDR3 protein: CAIKSARQGTGELFF
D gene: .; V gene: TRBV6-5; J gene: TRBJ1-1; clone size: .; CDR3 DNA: TGTGCCAGCAGTTATGGATGGAGATTGAACACTGAAGCTTTCTTT; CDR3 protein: CASSYGWRLNTEAFF
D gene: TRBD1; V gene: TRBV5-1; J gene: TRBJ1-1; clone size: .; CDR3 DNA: TGCGCCAGCAGCCCAGTCCCGGGACAGGGTCAGTCCACTGAAGCTTTCTTT; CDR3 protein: CASSPVPGQGQSTEAFF
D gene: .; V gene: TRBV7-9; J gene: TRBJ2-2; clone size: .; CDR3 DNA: TGTGCCAGCAGCTTACAGTCTGGGGAGCTGTTTTTT; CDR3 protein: CASSLQSGELFF
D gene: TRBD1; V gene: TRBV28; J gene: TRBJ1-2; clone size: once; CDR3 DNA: TGTGCCAGCAGCTCAGGGGGCTTGCGGTATGGCTACACCTTC; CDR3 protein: CASSSGGLRYGYTF
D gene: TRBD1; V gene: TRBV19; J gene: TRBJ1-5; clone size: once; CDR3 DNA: TGTGCCAGTCAAAGACAGGGAGTTCAGCCCCAGCATTTT; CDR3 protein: CASQRQGVQPQHF
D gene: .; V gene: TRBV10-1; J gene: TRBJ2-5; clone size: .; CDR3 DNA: TGCGCCAGCAGCGCCGGTGGGCCCCAAGAGACCCAGTACTTC; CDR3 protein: CASSAGGPQETQYF
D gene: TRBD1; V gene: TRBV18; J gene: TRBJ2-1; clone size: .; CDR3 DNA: TGTGCCAGCTCACCGGGGGACAGCTCCTACAATGAGCAGTTCTTC; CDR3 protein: CASSPGDSSYNEQFF
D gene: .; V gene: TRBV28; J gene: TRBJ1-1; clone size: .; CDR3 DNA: TGTGCCAGCAGTTTATTAAACAGGGAAGCTTTCTTT; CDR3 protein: CASSLLNREAFF
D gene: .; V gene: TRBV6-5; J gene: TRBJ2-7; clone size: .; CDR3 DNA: TGTGCCAGCACTCCGGGGCGGGGCGACGAGCAGTACTTC; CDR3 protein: CASTPGRGDEQYF
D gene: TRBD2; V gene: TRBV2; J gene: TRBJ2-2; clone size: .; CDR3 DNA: TGTGCCAGCAGTGACGACGGACTAGCGGGAAACACCGGGGAGCTGTTTTTT; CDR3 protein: CASSDDGLAGNTGELFF
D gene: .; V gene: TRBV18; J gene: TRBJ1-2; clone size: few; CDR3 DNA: TGTGCCAGCTCGCTCGGACAGAACTATGGCTACACCTTC; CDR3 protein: CASSLGQNYGYTF
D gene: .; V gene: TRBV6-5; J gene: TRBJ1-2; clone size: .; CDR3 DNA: TGTGCCAGCGTGGCGTCTTGGAGGAACTATGGCTACACCTTC; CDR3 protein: CASVASWRNYGYTF
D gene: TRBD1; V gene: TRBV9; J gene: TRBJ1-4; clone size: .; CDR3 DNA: TGTGCCAGCAGCGCCGGGGACAGGGAGGGTGAAAAACTGTTTTTT; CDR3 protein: CASSAGDREGEKLFF
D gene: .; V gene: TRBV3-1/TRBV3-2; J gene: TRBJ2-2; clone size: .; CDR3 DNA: TGTGCCAGCAGCCTTACAGGGTACGGGGAGCTGTTTTTT; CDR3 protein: CASSLTGYGELFF
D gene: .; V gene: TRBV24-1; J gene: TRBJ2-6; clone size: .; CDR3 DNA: TGTGCCACCAGTGACGGAACCTCCCAGGTGGCCCAACACGTCCTGACTTTC; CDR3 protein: CATSDGTSQVAQHVLTF
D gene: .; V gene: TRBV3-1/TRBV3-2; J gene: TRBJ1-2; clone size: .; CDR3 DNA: TGTGCCAGCAGCTTACAGGGCTGGGGAGGCTACACCTTC; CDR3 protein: CASSLQGWGGYTF
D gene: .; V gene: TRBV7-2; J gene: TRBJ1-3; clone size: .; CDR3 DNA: TGTGCCAGCAGCTTAGAGCGAAACACCATATATTTT; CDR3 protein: CASSLERNTIYF
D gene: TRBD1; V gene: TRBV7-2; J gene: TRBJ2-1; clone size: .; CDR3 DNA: TGTGCCAGCAGCGTACAGGGGGGCCTCAATGAGCAGTTCTTC; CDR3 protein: CASSVQGGLNEQFF
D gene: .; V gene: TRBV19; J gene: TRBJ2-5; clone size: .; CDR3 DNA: TGTGCCAGTAGTGTGACAGTAAGAGAGACCCAGTACTTC; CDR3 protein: CASSVTVRETQYF
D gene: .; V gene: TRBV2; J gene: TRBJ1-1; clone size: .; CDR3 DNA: TGTGCCAGCAGTGAGGGCGGGGCTGAAGCTTTCTTT; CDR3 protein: CASSEGGAEAFF
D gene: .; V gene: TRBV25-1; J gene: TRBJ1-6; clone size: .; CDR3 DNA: TGTGCCAGCAGTGAAATTGGAGTTTCACCCCTCCACTTT; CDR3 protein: CASSEIGVSPLHF
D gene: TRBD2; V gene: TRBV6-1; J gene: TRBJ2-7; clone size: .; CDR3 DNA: TGTGCCAGCAGTGAAGGACTAGCGGGAGTAATATCAATGACGTACGAGCAGTACTTC; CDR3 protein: CASSEGLAGVISMTYEQYF
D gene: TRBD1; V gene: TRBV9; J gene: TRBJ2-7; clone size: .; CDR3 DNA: TGTGCCAGCAGCGCAGGACAGGGCCACTACGAGCAGTACTTC; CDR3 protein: CASSAGQGHYEQYF
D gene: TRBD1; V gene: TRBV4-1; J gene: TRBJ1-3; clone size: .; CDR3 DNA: TGCGCCAGCAGCCCACAGGGGGACAGGGCTGGAAACACCATATATTTT; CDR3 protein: CASSPQGDRAGNTIYF
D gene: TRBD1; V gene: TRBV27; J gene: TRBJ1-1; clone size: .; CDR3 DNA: TGTGCCAGCAGTTTATACAGGGGGATGGGGGCTGAAGCTTTCTTT; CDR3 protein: CASSLYRGMGAEAFF
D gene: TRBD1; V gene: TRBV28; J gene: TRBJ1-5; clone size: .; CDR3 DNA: TGTGCCAGCAGTTTACTGAAGGGGGCGCACGGTCAGCCCCAGCATTTT; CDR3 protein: CASSLLKGAHGQPQHF
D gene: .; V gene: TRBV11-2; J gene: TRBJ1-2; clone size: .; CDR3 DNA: TGTGCCAGCAGCGTTATGGGGGCCAACCTCTATGGCTACACCTTC; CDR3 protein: CASSVMGANLYGYTF
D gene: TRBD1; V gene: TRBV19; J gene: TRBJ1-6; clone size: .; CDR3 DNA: TGTGCCAGTAGTATAGCCCTGGGACAGCAGCCCTATAATTCACCCCTCCACTTT; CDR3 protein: CASSIALGQQPYNSPLHF
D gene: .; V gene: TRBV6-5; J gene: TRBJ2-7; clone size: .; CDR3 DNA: TGTGCCAGCAGTCTAAGACAGGTTGGCCACGAGCAGTACTTT; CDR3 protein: CASSLRQVGHEQYF
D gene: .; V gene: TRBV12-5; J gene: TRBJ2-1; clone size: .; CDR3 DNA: TGTGCTAGTGGTAGGGGGGAGGGCGGTGAGCAGTTCTTC; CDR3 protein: CASGRGEGGEQFF
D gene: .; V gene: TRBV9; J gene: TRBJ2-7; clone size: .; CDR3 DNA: TGTGCCAGCAGCGAGGCCCCGACTGACGAGTACGAGCAGTACTTC; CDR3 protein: CASSEAPTDEYEQYF
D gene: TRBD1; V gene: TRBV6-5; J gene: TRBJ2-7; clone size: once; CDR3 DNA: TGTGCCAGCATGCCTGGGACAGGGGGCTACGAGCAGTACTTC; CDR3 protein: CASMPGTGGYEQYF
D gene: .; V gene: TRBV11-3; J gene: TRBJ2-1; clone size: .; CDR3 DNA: TGTGCCAGCAGCTCTGAGCACAGTGAGCAGTTCTTC; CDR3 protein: CASSSEHSEQFF
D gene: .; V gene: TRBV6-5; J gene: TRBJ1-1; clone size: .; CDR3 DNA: TGTGCCAGCAACATGCGAGGTAACACTGAAGCTTTCTTT; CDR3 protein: CASNMRGNTEAFF
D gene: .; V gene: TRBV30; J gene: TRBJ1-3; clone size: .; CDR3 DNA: TGTGCCTGGAGGATAAACAGGGAGTGGGGAAACACCATATATTTT; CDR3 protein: CAWRINREWGNTIYF
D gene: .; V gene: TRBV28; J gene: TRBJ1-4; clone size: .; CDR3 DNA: TGTGCCAGCAGCCTAAGGGGGTTTAATAATGAAAAACTGTTTTTT; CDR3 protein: CASSLRGFNNEKLFF
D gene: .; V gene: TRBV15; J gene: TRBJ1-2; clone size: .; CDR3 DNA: TGTGCCACCAGCAGAGTACCAGACACCAAACTCTATGGCTACACCTTC; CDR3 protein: CATSRVPDTKLYGYTF
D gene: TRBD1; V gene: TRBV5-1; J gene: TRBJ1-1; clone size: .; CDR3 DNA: TGCGCCAGCAGACAGAGGACAGGGAGTTACACTGAAGCTTTCTTT; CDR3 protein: CASRQRTGSYTEAFF
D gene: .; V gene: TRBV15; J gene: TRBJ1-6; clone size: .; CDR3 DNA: TGTGCCACCAGCCCGGTGGCCAGGCTGAATTCACCCCTCCACTTT; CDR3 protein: CATSPVARLNSPLHF
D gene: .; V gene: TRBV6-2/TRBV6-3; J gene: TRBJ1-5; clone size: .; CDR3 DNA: TGTGCCAGCAGCCGAGACAGAGAGTTAAATCAGCCCCAGCATTTT; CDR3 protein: CASSRDRELNQPQHF
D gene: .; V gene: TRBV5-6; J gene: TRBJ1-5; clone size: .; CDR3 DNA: TGTGCCAGCAGCTTAATCAGGGGAGAACAGCCCCAGCATTTT; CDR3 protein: CASSLIRGEQPQHF
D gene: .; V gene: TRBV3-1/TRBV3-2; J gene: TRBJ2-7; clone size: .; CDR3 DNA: TGTGCCAGCAGCCAAGTGGCATCTTACGAGCAGTACTTC; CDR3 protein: CASSQVASYEQYF
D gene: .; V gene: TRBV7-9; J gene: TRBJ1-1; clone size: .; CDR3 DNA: TGTGCCAGCAGCCCTTTATGGGCGAACACTGAAGCTTTCTTT; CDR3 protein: CASSPLWANTEAFF
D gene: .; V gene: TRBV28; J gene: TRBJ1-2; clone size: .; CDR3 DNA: TGTGCCTGTGGGGCCTTTCAACTCGATGGCTACACCTTC; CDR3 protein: CACGAFQLDGYTF
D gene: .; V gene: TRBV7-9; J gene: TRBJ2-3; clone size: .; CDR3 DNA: TGTGCCAGCAGCCAGAACACAGGAGCCGATACGCAGTATTTT; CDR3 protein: CASSQNTGADTQYF
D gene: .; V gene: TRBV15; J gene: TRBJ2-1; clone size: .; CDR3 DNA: TGTGCCACCATAATTTTCGAACAGGGGGGGAATGAGCAGTTCTTC; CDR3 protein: CATIIFEQGGNEQFF
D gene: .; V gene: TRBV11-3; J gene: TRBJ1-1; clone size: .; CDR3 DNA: TGTGCCAGCAGCTTCACAGGCACTGAAGCTTTCTTT; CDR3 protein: CASSFTGTEAFF